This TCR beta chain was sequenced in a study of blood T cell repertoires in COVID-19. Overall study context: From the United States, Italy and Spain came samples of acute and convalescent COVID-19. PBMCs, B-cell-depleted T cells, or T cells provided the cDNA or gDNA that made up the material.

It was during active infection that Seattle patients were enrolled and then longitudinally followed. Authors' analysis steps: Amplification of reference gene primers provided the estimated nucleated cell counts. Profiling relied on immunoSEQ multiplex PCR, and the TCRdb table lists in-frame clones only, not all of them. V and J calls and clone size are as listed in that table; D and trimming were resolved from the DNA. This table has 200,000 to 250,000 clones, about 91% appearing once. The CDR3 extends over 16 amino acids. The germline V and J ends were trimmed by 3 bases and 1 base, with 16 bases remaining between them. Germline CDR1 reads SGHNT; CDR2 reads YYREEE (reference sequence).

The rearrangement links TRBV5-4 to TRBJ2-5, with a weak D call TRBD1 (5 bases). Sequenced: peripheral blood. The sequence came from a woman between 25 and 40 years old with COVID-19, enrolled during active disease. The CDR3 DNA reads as TGTGCCAGCAGCTCCAGCCCAGGCAGGGCCCAAGAGACCCAGTACTTC. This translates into CASSSSPGRAQETQYF.